The 4 T cell receptor beta chains listed next were all sequenced from one sample in a study of shared clonotypes between healthy human individuals. The table came from immunoSEQ multiplex PCR; TCRdb's copy has only in-frame clones and leaves some out. Here the sample spans about 2.4 million clones, just over 90% being singletons. Material: naive CD4+ T cells sorted from blood. Subset here: CD45RA+ positively selected. The receptor set was obtained from a man aged 18 to 30 in good health.

The V gene is TRBV6-6, the J gene TRBJ1-4; D is uncertain. V gave up 5 bases and J gave up 8 bases, with 3 bases separating them. This CDR3 has 10 amino acids. Germline loops: CDR1 MNHNY, CDR2 SVGAGI (reference sequence). The CDR3 bases are TGTGCCAGCAGTCAGGAAAAACTGTTTTTT. It codes for CASSQEKLFF.

The V call is TRBV18, the J call TRBJ2-3, with D unclear. Germline-derived CDR1 and CDR2 are KGHSH and LQKENI. V was clipped by 2 bases and J by 5 bases, with 8 bases between them. The CDR3 loop spans 13 amino acids. The CDR3 region is CASSPVMEDTQYF. In nucleotides, the CDR3 is TGTGCCAGCTCACCAGTCATGGAAGATACGCAGTATTTT.

V usage is TRBV7-2 and J usage is TRBJ2-1; either TRBD1 or TRBD2 may supply D (5 bases each). The CDR3 contains 15 residues. V lost 3 bases and J 2 bases, leaving 11 bases between the germline ends. Looked up from germline, CDR1 is SGHTA and CDR2 is FQGNSA. CDR3 residues: CASSLRGETYNEQFF. CDR3 DNA: TGTGCCAGCAGCTTGAGGGGAGAGACCTACAATGAGCAGTTCTTC.

The J gene is TRBJ2-5, the V gene TRBV6-5; D is ambiguous. Germline V gene sequence: CDR1 MNHEY, CDR2 SVGAGI. V lost 7 bases to trimming and J lost 4 bases, with 19 bases between them. This CDR3 region has 15 residues. The CDR3 here is CASTLSGPTGETQYF. The CDR3 bases are TGTGCCAGCACCTTAAGTGGACCCACGGGAGAGACCCAGTACTTC.